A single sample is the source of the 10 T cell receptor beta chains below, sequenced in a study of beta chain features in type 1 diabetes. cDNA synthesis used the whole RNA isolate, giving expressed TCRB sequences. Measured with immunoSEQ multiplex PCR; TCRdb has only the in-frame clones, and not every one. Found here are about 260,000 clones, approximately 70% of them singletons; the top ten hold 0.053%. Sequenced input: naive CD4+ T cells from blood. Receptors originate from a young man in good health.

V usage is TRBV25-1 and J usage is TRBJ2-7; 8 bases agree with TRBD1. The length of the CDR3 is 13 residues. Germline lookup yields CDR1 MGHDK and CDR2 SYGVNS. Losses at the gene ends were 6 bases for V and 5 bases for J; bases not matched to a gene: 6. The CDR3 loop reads CASRRTGMHEQYF. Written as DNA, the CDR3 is TGTGCCAGCAGAAGGACAGGGATGCACGAGCAGTACTTC.

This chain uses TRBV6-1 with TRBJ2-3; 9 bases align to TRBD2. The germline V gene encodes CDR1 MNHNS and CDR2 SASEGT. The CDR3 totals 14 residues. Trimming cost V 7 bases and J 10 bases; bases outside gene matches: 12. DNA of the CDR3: TGTGCCAGCACCACCGGCAGCGGGAGGCTAGCGCAGTATTTT. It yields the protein CASTTGSGRLAQYF.

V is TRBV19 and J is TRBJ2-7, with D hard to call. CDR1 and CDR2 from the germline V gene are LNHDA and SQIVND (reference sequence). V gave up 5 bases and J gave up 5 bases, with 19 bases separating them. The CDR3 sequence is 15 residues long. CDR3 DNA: TGTGCCAGTAGTGCCGGCTCGTTATCCGTAGACGAGCAGTACTTC. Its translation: CASSAGSLSVDEQYF. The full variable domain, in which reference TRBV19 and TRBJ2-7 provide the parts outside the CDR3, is DGGITQSPKYLFRKEGQNVTLSCEQNLNHDAMYWYRQDPGQGLRLIYYSQIVNDFQKGDIAEGYSVSREKKESFPLTVTSAQKNPTAFYLCASSAGSLSVDEQYFGPGTRLTVT.

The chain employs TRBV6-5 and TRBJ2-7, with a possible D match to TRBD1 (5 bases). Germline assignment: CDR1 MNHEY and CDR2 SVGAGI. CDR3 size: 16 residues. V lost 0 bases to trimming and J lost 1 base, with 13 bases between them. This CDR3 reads CASSYSKAGQSYEQYF. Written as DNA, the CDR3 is TGTGCCAGCAGTTACTCGAAGGCAGGGCAGTCCTACGAGCAGTACTTC.

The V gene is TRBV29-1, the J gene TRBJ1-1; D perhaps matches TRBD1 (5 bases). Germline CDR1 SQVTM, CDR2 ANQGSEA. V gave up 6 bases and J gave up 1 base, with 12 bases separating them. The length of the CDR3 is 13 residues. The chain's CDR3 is CSVLDTRNTEAFF. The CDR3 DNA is TGCAGCGTCCTGGACACGAGGAACACTGAAGCTTTCTTT.

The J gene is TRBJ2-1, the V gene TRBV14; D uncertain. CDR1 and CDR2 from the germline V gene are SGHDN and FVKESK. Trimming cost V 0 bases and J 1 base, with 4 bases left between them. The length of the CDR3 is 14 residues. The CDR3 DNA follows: TGTGCCAGCAGCCAAGAGATGTCCTACAATGAGCAGTTCTTC. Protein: CASSQEMSYNEQFF.

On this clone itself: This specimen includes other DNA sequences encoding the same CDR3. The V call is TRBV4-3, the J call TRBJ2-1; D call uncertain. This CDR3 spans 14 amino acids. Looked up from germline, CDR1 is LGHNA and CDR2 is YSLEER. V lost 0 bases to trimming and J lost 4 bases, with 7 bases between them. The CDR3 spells CASSQDPRYNEQFF. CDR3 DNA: TGCGCCAGCAGCCAAGACCCCAGGTACAATGAGCAGTTCTTC.

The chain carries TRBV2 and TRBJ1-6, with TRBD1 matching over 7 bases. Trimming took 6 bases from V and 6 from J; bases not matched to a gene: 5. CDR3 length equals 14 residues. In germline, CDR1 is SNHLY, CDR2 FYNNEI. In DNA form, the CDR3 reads TGTGCCAGCAGCCCGACAGGGACTAATTCACCCCTCCACTTT. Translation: CASSPTGTNSPLHF. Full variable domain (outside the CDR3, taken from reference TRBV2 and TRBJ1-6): EPEVTQTPSHQVTQMGQEVILRCVPISNHLYFYWYRQILGQKVEFLVSFYNNEISEKSEIFDDQFSVERPDGSNFTLKIRSTKLEDSAMYFCASSPTGTNSPLHFGNGTRLTVT.

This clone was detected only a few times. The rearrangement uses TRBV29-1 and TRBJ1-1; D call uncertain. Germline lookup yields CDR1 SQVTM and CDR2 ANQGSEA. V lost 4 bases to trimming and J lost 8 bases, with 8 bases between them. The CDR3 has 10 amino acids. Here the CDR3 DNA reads TGCAGCGTTGGGGAGGGAGAAGCTTTCTTT. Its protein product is CSVGEGEAFF.

CDR3 region: CASSDRALDTQYF. The CDR3 nucleotides read TGTGCCAGCAGTGACAGGGCCTTAGATACGCAGTATTTT. The chain combines TRBV25-1 with TRBJ2-3, with a tentative D call TRBD1 (5 bases). The germline gives CDR1 MGHDK, CDR2 SYGVNS. V was clipped by 3 bases and J by 5 bases, with 9 bases between them. The CDR3 runs 13 residues.